This TCR beta chain was profiled in a study of T and B cells in COVID-19 patients. Overall study context: Critical illness requiring mechanical ventilation or extracorporeal membrane oxygenation affected three fifths of the roughly 20 active-infection patients.

Study conclusions and caveats: At recovery TRB diversity and richness exceeded healthy donors, after highly clonal active COVID-19 repertoires.

This clonotype has a handful of counts. Antigen specificity is unknown. Blood genomic DNA input for TRB amplification was about 220-500 ng. BIOMED2 TRB-A/B primer pools were used in multiplex TRB PCR. Each CDR3 protein gets one entry after TCRdb re-called the multiplex PCR reads with MiXCR. The data contain roughly 16,000 distinct CDR3 sequences, about 29% of them singletons. Sample: blood. The clonotype originates from a human donor who had recovered from COVID-19.

This CDR3 is CATSFRLAAGDEQFF. In DNA form, the CDR3 reads TGTGCCACCAGCTTCAGACTAGCGGCCGGAGATGAGCAGTTCTTC. The genes are TRBV15 and TRBJ2-1, with 9 bases that match TRBD2. Germline V gene lookup returns CDR1 LNHNV and CDR2 YYDKDF (reference sequence). This CDR3 is 15 amino acids long. Unmatched junction bases numbered 10, after V lost 5 bases and J lost 8 bases.